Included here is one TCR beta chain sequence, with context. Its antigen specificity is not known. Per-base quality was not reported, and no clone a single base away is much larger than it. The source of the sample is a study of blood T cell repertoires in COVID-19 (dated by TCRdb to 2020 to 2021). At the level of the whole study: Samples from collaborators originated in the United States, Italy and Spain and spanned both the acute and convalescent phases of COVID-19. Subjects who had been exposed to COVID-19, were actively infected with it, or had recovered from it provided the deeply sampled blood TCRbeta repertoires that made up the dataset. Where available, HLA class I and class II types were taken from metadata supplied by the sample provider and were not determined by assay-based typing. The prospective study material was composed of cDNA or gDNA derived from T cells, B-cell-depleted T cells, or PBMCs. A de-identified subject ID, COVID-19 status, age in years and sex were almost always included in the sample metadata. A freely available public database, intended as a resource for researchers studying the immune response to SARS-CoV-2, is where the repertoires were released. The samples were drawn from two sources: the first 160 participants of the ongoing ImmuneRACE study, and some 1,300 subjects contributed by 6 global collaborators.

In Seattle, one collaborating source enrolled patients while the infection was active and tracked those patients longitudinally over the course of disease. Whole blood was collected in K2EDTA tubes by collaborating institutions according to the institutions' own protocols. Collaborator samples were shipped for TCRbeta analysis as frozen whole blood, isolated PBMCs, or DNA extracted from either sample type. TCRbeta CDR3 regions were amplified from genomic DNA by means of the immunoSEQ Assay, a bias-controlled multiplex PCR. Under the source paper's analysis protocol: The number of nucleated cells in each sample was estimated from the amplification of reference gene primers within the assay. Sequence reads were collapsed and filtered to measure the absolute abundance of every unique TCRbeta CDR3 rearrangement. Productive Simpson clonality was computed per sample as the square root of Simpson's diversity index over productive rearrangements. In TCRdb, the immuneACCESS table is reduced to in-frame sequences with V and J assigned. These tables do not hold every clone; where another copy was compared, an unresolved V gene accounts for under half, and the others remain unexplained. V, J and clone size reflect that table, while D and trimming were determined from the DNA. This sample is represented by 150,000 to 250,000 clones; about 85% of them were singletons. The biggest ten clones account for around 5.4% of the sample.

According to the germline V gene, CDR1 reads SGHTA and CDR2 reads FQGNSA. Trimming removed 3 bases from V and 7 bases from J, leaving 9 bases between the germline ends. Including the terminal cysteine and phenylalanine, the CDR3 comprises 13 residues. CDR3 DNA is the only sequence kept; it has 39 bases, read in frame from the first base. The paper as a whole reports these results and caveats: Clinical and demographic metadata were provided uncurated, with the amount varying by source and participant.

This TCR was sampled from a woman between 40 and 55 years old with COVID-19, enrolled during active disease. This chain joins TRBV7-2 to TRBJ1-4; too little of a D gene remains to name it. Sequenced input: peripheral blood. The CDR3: CASSFSTAEKLFF. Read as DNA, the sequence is TGTGCCAGCAGCTTTAGTACAGCTGAAAAACTGTTTTTT.